This record looks at one T cell receptor beta chain sequence and its context. These data belong to a study of T cells expressing NK-cell markers. Whole-study context: With respect to HCMV, seven of the eight sequenced donors were seropositive, and one was seronegative.

The CDR3 runs to 14 residues. Germline V gene sequence: CDR1 LGHNA, CDR2 YNFKEQ. TCRdb reprocessed the 5' RACE reads, with one entry per CDR3 protein and no DNA. Recorded for this sample: over 250,000 distinct CDR3 sequences. The chain has TRBV4-2 and TRBJ1-3; TCRdb gives TRBD1 as the D gene, but with no DNA this cannot be confirmed. The receptor was derived from a woman between 18 and 69 years old in good health. The specimen was blood T cells: a sorted CD56 or NKG2C T cell subset, CD4+ or CD8+ T cells, or bulk PBMC T cells (not recorded which). The chain's CDR3 is CASGMRGPGNTIYF.